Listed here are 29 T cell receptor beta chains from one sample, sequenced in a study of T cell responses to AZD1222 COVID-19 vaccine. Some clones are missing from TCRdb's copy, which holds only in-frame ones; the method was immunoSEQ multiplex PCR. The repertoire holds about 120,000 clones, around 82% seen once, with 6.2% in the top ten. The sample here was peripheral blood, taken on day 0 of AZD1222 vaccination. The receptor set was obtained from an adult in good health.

This chain's CDR3 is CASSLGAGTPQHF. CDR3 nucleotide sequence: TGTGCCAGCAGCTTAGGGGCAGGGACGCCCCAGCATTTT. J is TRBJ1-5 and V is TRBV11-1, with D tentatively TRBD1 (5 bases). Per the germline V gene, CDR1 is SGHAT and CDR2 is FQDESV (reference sequence). V lost 1 base to trimming and J lost 9 bases, with 10 bases between them. There are 13 residues in the CDR3.

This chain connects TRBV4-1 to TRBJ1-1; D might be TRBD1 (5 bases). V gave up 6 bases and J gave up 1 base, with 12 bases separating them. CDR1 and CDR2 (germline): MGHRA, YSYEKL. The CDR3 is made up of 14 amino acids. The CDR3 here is CASRSTERNTEAFF. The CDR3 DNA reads TGCGCCAGCAGGTCGACAGAACGGAACACTGAAGCTTTCTTT.

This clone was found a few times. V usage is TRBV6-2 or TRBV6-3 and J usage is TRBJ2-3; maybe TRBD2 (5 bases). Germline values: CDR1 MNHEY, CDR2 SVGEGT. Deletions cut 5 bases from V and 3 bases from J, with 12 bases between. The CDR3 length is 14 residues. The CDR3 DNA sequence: TGTGCCAGCAGTCCCGCGTCGGGGACAGATACGCAGTATTTT. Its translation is CASSPASGTDTQYF.

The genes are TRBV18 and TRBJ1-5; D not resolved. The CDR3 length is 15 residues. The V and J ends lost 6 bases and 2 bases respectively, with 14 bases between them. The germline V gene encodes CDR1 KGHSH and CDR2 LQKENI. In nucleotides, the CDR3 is TGTGCCAGCTCCCTCACGGAATGGGGCAATCAGCCCCAGCATTTT. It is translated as CASSLTEWGNQPQHF.

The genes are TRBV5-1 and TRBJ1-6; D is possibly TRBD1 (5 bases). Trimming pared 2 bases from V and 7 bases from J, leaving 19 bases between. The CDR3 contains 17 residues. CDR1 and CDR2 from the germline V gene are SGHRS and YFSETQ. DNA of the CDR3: TGCGCCAGCAGCTTCAACCCCCGGGGGGACCGGAATTCACCCCTCCACTTT. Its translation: CASSFNPRGDRNSPLHF.

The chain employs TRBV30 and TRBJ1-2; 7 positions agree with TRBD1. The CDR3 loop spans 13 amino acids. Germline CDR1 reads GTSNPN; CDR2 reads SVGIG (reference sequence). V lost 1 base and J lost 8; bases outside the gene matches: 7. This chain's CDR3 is CAWSEGWTGGYTF. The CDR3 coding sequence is TGTGCCTGGAGTGAAGGATGGACAGGAGGCTACACCTTC. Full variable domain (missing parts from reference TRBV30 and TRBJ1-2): SQTIHQWPATLVQPVGSPLSLECTVEGTSNPNLYWYRQAAGRGLQLLFYSVGIGQISSEVPQNLSASRPQDRQFILSSKKLLLSDSGFYLCAWSEGWTGGYTFGSGTRLTVV.

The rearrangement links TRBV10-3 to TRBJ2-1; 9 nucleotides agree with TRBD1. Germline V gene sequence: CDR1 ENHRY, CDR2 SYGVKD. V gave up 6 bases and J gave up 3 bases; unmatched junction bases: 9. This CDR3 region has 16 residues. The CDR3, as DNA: TGTGCCATCAGCCTTGAGCCGGGACAGGGCTACAATGAGCAGTTCTTC. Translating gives CAISLEPGQGYNEQFF.

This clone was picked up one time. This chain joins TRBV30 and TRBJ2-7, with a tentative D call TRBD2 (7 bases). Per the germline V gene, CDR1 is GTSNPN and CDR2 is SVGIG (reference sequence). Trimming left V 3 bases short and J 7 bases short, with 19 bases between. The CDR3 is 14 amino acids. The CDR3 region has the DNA TGTGCCTGGAGCGTCTCCGGGGGGCTGGGAGAGCAGTACTTC. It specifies CAWSVSGGLGEQYF.

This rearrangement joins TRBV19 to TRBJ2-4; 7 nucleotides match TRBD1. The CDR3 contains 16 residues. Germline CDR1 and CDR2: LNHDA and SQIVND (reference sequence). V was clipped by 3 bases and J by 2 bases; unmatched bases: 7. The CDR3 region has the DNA TGTGCCAGTAGTATGCACAGGGGTGACACCAAAAACATTCAGTACTTC. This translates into CASSMHRGDTKNIQYF.

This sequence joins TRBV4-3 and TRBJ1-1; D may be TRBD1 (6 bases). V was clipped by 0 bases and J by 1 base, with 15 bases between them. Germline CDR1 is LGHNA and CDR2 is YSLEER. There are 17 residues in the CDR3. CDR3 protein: CASSQDGRGGRNTEAFF. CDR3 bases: TGCGCCAGCAGCCAAGACGGCAGGGGTGGACGGAACACTGAAGCTTTCTTT.

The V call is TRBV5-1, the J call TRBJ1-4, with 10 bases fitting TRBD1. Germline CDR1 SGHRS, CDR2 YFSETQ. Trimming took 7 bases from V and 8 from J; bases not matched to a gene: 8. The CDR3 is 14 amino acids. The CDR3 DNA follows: TGCGCCAGCGCAGAGGGACAGGGGATCGAAAAACTGTTTTTT. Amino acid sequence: CASAEGQGIEKLFF. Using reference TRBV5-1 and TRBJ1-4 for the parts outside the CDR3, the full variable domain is KAGVTQTPRYLIKTRGQQVTLSCSPISGHRSVSWYQQTPGQGLQFLFEYFSETQRNKGNFPGRFSGRQFSNSRSEMNVSTLELGDSALYLCASAEGQGIEKLFFGSGTQLSVL.

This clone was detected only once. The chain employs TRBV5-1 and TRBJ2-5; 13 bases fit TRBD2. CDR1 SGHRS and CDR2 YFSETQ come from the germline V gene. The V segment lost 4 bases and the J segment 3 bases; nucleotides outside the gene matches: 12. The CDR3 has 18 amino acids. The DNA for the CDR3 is TGCGCCAGCAGCCTCCGCGGACTAGCGGGGGACAGGAAAGAGACCCAGTACTTC. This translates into CASSLRGLAGDRKETQYF.

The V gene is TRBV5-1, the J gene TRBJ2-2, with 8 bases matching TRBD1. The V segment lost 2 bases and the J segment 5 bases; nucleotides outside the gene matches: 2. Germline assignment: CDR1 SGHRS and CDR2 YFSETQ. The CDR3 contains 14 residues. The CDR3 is CASSLNRGTGELFF. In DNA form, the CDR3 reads TGCGCCAGCAGCTTAAACAGGGGGACCGGGGAGCTGTTTTTT.

This chain's CDR3 is CASSPGGARNTQYF. DNA for the CDR3: TGTGCCAGCAGCCCCGGGGGGGCCAGGAATACGCAGTATTTT. This chain connects TRBV7-2 to TRBJ2-3, with TRBD2 identical over 8 bases. V dropped 5 bases and J dropped 7; count of bases not matched to a gene: 8. Germline V gene data show CDR1 as SGHTA and CDR2 as FQGNSA. The CDR3 covers 14 residues.

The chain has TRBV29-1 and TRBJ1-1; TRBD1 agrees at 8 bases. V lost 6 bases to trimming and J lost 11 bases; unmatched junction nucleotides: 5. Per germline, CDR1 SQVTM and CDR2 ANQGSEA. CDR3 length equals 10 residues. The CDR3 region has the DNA TGCAGCGTAGACAGGGGAACGGCTTTCTTT. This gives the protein CSVDRGTAFF.

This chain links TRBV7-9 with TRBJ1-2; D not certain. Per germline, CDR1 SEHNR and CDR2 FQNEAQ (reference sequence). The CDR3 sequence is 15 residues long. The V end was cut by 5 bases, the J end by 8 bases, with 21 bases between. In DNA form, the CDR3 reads TGTGCCAGCAGCCCCCTTCCGGGTTGGGTAGGCGGCTACACCTTC. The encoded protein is CASSPLPGWVGGYTF.

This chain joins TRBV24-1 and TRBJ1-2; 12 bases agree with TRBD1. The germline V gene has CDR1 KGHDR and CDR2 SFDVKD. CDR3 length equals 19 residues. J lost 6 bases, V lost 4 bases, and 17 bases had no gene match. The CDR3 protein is CATSDPRDRGPQGRDGYTF. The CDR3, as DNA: TGTGCCACCAGTGACCCCCGGGACAGGGGGCCCCAAGGGCGGGATGGCTACACCTTC.

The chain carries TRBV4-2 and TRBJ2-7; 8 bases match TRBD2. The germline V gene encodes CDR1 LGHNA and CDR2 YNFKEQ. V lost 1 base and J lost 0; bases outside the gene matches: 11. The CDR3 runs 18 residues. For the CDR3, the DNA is TGTGCCAGCAGCCAAGTTGGATTAGCGGGGTTGAGCTCCTACGAGCAGTACTTC. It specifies CASSQVGLAGLSSYEQYF.

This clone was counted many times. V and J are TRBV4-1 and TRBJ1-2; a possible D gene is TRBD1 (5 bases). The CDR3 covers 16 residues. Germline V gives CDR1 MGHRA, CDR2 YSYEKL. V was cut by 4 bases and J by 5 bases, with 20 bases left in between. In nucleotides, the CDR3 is TGCGCCAGCAGCCCGACTTTTGGGGCATATCTGTATGGCTACACCTTC. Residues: CASSPTFGAYLYGYTF.

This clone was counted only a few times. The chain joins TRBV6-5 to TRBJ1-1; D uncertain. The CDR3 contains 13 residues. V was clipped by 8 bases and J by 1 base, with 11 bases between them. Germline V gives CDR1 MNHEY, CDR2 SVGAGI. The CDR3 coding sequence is TGTGCCAGCTCGAGAGTGTGGAACACTGAAGCTTTCTTT. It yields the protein CASSRVWNTEAFF.

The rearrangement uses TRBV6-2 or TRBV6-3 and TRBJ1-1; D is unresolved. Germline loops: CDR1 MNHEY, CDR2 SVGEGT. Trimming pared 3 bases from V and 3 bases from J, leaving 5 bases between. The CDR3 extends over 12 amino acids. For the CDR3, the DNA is TGTGCCAGCAGTTATTATGACACTGAAGCTTTCTTT. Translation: CASSYYDTEAFF.

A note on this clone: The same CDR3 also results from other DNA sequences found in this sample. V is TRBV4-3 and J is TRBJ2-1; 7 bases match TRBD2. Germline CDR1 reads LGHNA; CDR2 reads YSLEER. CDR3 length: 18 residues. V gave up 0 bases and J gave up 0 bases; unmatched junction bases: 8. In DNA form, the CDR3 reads TGCGCCAGCAGCCAAGACCACCTGACGGGGGGCTCCTACAATGAGCAGTTCTTC. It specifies CASSQDHLTGGSYNEQFF.

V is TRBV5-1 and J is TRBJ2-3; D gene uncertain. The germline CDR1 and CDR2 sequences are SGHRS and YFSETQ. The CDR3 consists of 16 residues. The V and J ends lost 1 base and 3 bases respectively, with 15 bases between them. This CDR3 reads CASSLIGVSSTDTQYF. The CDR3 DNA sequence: TGCGCCAGCAGCTTGATTGGCGTATCGTCAACAGATACGCAGTATTTT.

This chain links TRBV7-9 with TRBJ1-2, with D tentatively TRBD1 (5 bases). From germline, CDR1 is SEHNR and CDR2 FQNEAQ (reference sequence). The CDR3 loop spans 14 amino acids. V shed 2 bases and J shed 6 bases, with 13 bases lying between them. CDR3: CASSLWAGSNGYTF. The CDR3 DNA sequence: TGTGCCAGCAGCTTATGGGCAGGGAGTAATGGCTACACCTTC.

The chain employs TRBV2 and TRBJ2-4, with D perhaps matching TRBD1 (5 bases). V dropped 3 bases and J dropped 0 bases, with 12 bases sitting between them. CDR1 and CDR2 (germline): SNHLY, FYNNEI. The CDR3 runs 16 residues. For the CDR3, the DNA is TGTGCCAGCAGTGACTTAGGGGAACTAGCCAAAAACATTCAGTACTTC. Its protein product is CASSDLGELAKNIQYF.

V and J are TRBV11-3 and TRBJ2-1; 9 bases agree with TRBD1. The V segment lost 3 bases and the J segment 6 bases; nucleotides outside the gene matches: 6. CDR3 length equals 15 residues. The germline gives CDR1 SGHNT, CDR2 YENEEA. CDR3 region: CASSFRRQGGNEQFF. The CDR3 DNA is TGTGCCAGCAGCTTCCGGAGACAGGGGGGCAATGAGCAGTTCTTC.

Here the CDR3 DNA reads TGTGCCAGCAGCGTAACTGGGGCGCATAATCAGCCCCAGCATTTT. It translates to CASSVTGAHNQPQHF. The chain combines TRBV9 with TRBJ1-5; D may be TRBD1 (5 bases). Germline CDR1 is SGDLS and CDR2 is YYNGEE. The length of the CDR3 is 15 residues. Deletions cut 1 base from V and 4 bases from J, with 12 bases between.

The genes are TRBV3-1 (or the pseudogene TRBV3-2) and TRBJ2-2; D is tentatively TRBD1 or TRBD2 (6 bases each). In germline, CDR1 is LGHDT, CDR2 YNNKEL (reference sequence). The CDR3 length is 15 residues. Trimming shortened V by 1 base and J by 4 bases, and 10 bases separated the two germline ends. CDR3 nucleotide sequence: TGTGCCAGCAGCCAAGCCCCGGGGGCCACCGGGGAGCTGTTTTTT. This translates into CASSQAPGATGELFF.

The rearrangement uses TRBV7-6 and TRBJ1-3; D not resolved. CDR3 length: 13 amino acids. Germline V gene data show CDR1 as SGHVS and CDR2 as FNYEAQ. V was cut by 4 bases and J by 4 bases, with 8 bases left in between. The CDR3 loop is CASSSWSGNTIYF. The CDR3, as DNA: TGTGCCAGCAGCTCTTGGTCCGGAAACACCATATATTTT.